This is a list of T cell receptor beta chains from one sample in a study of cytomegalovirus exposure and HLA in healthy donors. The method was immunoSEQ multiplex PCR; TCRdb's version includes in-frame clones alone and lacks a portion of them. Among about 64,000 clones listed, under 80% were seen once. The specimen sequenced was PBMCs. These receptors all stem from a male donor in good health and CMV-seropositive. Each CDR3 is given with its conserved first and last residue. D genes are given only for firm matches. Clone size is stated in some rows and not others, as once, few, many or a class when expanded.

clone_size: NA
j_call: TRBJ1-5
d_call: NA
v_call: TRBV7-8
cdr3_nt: TGTGCCAGCAGCCCGATCGGACGGAGGACCGATCAGCCCCAGCATTTT
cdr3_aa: CASSPIGRRTDQPQHF

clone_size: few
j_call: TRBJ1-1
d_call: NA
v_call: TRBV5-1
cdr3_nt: TGCGCCAGCAGCTTGGAGGGCAGGGACACTGAAGCTTTCTTT
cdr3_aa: CASSLEGRDTEAFF

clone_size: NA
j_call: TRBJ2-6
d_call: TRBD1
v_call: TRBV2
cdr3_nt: TGTGCCAGCATGAGGGGACAGGGATTCTCTGGGGCCAACGTCCTGACTTTC
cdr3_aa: CASMRGQGFSGANVLTF

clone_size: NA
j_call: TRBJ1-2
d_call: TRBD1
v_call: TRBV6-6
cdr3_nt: TGTGCCAGCAGTTCCTCGACAGGGATAGAGGGCTACACCTTC
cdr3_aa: CASSSSTGIEGYTF

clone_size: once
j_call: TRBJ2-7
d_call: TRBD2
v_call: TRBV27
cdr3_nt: TGTGCCAGCAGGCCACTCACTAGCGGCCAAAACGAGCAGTACTTC
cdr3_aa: CASRPLTSGQNEQYF

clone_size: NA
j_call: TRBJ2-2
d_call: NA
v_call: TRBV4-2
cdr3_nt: TGTGCCAGCAGCCAAGTCTCTGGGGAGCTGTTTTTT
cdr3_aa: CASSQVSGELFF

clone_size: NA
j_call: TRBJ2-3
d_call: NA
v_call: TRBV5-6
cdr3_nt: TGTGCCAGCAGCTGGCAGGGGTCAGCAGATACGCAGTATTTT
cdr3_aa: CASSWQGSADTQYF

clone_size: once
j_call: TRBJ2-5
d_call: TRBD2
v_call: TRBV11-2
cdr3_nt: TGTGCCAGCAGCCCCCGACTAGCGGGCCATAAAGAGACCCAGTACTTC
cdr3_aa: CASSPRLAGHKETQYF

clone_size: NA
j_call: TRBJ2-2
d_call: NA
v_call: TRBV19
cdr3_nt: TGTGCCAGTAGTACCAGACAGCCCCTTAACACCGGGGAGCTGTTTTTT
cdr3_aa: CASSTRQPLNTGELFF

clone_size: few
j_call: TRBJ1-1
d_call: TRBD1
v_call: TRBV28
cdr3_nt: TGTGCCAGCAGTTTCGGCACTAGGGGGCGGAACACTGAAGCTTTCTTT
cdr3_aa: CASSFGTRGRNTEAFF

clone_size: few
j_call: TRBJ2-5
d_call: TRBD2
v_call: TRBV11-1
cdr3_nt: TGTGCCAGCAGCTCCCTAGCGGGGGCCTCCTCAGCCAAAGAGACCCAGTACTTC
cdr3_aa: CASSSLAGASSAKETQYF

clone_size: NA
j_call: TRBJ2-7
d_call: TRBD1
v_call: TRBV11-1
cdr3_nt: TGTGCCAGCAGTGAAACGCAGGGGGCGCGTCGAGAGCAGTACTTC
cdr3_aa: CASSETQGARREQYF

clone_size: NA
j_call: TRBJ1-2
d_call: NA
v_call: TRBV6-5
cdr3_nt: TGTGCCAGCAGTTACAAAGCGGCTAACTATGGCTACACCTTC
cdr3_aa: CASSYKAANYGYTF

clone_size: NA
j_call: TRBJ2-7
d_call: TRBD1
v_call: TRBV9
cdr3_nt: TGTGCCAGCAGCTCCCGATGGGACAGGAACGAGCAGTACTTC
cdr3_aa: CASSSRWDRNEQYF

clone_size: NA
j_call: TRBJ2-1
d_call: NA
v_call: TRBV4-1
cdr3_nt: TGCGCCAGCTTTGACTTTGTTAGGAATGAGCAGTTCTTC
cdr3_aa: CASFDFVRNEQFF

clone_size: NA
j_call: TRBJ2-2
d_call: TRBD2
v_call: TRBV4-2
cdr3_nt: TGTGCCAGCAGCCCCCATGTGTCTAGCGGCGCCGGGGAGCTGTTTTTT
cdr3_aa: CASSPHVSSGAGELFF

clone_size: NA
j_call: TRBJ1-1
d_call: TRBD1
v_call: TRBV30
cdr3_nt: TGTGCCTGGAGCCAGGACAGGGTGGCCACTGAAGCTTTCTTT
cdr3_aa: CAWSQDRVATEAFF

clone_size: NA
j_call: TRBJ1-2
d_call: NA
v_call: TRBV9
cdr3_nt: TGTGCCAGCAGCGTAGGAGCGGGACGGAACTATGGCTACACCTTC
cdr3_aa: CASSVGAGRNYGYTF

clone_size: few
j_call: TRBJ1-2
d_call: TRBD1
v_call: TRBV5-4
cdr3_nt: TGTGCCAGCAGCGATTGGACAGGGGGGTTTGGCTACACCTTC
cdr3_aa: CASSDWTGGFGYTF

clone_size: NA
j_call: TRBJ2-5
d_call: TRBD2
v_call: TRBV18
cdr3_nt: TGTGCCAGCTCACACGGACTAGCGAAGGAGACCCAGTACTTC
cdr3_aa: CASSHGLAKETQYF

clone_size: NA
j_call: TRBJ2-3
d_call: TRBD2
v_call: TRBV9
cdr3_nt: TGTGCCAGCAGCGTGACTAGCGGGGGGGCTGGAGGAGATACGCAGTATTTT
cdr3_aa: CASSVTSGGAGGDTQYF

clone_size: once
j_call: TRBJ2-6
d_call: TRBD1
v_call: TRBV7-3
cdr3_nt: TGTGCCAGCAGCAAAGGGGGCCTCTCTGGGGCCAACGTCCTGACTTTC
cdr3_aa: CASSKGGLSGANVLTF

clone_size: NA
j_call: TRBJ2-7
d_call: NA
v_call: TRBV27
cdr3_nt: TGTGCCAGCAGCCTAAACGGGCCTCGGGGCTACGAGCAGTACTTC
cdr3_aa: CASSLNGPRGYEQYF

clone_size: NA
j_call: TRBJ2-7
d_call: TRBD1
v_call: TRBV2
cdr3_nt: TGTGCCAGCAGTGTATCCGACAGGGGCTACGAGCAGTACTTC
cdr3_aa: CASSVSDRGYEQYF

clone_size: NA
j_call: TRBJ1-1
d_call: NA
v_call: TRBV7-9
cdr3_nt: TGTGCCAGCAGCTTAGCTGCGGGCAACACTGAAGCTTTCTTT
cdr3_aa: CASSLAAGNTEAFF

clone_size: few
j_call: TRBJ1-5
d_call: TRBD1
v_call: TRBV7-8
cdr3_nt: TGTGCCAGCAGTCTGACAGGGACTCAGCCCCAGCATTTT
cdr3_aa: CASSLTGTQPQHF

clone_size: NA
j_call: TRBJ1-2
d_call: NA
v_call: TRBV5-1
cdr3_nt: TGCGCCAGCAGCTTAGGAGGGACCATTGGGGGCTACACCTTC
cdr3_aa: CASSLGGTIGGYTF

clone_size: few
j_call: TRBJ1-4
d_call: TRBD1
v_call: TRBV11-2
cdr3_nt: TGTGCCAGCAGCTCCCCCAGGGGGAGAGAAAAACTGTTTTTT
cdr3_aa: CASSSPRGREKLFF

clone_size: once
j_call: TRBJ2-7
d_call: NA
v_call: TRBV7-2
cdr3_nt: TGTGCCAGCAGCCCGCAAGGACATATCTACGAGCAGTACTTC
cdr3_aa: CASSPQGHIYEQYF

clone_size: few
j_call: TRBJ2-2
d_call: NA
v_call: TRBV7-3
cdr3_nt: TGTGCCAGCAGCTTAGCTCCAGCGAACACCGGGGAGCTGTTTTTT
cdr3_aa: CASSLAPANTGELFF

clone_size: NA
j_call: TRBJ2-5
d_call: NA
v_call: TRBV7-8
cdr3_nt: TGTGCCAGCAGCTTAAAAGGGACTCTTCAAGAGACCCAGTACTTC
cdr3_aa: CASSLKGTLQETQYF

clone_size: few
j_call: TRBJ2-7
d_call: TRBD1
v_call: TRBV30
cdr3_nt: TGTGCCTGGAGTGACAGGACAGGGTTATACGAGCAGTACTTC
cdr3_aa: CAWSDRTGLYEQYF

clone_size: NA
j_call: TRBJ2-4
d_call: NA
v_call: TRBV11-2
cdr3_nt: TGTGCCAGCAGCTTTAGTGAGGGAGTCAAAAACATTCAGTACTTC
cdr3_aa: CASSFSEGVKNIQYF

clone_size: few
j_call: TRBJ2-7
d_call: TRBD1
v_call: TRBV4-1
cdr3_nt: TGCGCCAGCAGCCCCTTGGGACAGGGGGTCAACGAGCAGTACTTC
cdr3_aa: CASSPLGQGVNEQYF

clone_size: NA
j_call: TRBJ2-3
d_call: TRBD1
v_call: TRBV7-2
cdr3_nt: TGTGCCAGCAGCTCCGGGACAGTACTACTTACGCAGTATTTT
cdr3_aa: CASSSGTVLLTQYF

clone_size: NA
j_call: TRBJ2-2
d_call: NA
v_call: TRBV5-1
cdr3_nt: TGCGCCAGCAGCTTGGGTTCGGGGAGGAGGACCGGGGAGCTGTTTTTT
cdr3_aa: CASSLGSGRRTGELFF

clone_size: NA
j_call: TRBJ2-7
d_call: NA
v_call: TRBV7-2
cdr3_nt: TGTGCCAGCAGCTTAGACAGCCCCTACGAGCAGTACTTC
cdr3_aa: CASSLDSPYEQYF

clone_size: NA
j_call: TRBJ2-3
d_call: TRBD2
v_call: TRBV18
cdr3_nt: TGTGCCAGCTCACCAACTAGCGGGGGCCTCACAGATACGCAGTATTTT
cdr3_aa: CASSPTSGGLTDTQYF

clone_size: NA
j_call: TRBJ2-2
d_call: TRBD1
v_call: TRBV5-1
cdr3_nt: TGCGCCAGCAAACCGACAGGGGTGGACACCGGGGAGCTGTTTTTT
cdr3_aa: CASKPTGVDTGELFF

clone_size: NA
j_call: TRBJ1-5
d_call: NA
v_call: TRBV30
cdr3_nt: TGTGCCTGGAGTGTACAGGCCCATCAGCCCCAGCATTTT
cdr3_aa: CAWSVQAHQPQHF

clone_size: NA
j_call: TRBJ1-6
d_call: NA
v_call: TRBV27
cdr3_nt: TGTGCCAGCAGTCCCACAGGGAATTCACCCCTCCACTTT
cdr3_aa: CASSPTGNSPLHF

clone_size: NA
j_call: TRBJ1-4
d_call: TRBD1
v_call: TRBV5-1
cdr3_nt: TGCGCCAGCAGTCAACAGGGGTATAATGAAAAACTGTTTTTT
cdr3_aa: CASSQQGYNEKLFF

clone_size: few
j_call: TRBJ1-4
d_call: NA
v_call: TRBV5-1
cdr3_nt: TGCGCCAGCAGCTTAGAGACAACCGAAGAAAAACTGTTTTTT
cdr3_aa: CASSLETTEEKLFF

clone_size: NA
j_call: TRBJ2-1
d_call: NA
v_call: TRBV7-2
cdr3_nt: TGTGCCAGCAGCTCTGGACAAGGGGCAAATGAGCAGTTCTTC
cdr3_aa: CASSSGQGANEQFF

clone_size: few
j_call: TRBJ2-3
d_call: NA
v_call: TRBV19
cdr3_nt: TGTGCCAGTAGTATACCCTCGAAATGGCAGGGGAGCACAGATACGCAGTATTTT
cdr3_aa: CASSIPSKWQGSTDTQYF